This entry is about one T cell receptor beta chain. CDR3 regions were amplified by Arm-PCR using iRepertoire HTBI primers to build TCR beta libraries. MiXCR was run by TCRdb on the multiplex PCR reads, yielding one entry per CDR3 protein. Among fewer than 450,000 distinct CDR3 sequences listed, 23% were seen once. The entry originates in a study of regulatory T cells in long-lasting Graves disease. The sample's time point: persistent/refractory GD, antithyroid drugs over 5 years with positive TRAb. RNA extracted from PBMCs served as the sequencing template. This TCR derives from a female donor with Graves disease. Specimen: peripheral blood mononuclear cells (PBMCs), collected when the disease was refractory, from a patient treated with antithyroid drugs.

The chain's CDR3 is CASSLSGDCNQPQHF. CDR3 bases: TGTGCCAGCAGTTTATCGGGGGATTGCAATCAGCCCCAGCATTTT. V gene TRBV28 combines with J gene TRBJ1-5; D may be TRBD1 (5 bases). From germline, CDR1 is MDHEN and CDR2 SYDVKM. The CDR3 consists of 15 residues. V shed 1 base and J shed 2 bases, with 9 bases lying between them. Complete variable domain (other parts from reference TRBV28 and TRBJ1-5): DVKVTQSSRYLVKRTGEKVFLECVQDMDHENMFWYRQDPGLGLRLIYFSYDVKMKEKGDIPEGYSVSREKKERFSLILESASTNQTSMYLCASSLSGDCNQPQHFGDGTRLSIL.